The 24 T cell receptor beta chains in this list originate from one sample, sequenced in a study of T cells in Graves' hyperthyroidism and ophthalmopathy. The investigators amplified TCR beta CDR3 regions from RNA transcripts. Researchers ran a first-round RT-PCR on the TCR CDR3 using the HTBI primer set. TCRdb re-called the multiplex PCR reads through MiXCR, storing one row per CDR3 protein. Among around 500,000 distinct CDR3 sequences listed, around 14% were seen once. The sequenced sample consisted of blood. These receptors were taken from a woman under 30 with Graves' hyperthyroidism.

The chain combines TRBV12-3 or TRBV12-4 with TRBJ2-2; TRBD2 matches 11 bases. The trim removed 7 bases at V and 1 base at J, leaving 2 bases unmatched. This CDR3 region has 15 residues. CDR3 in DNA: TGTGCCAGCATGGGACTAGCGGTGAACACCGGGGAGCTGTTTTTT. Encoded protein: CASMGLAVNTGELFF.

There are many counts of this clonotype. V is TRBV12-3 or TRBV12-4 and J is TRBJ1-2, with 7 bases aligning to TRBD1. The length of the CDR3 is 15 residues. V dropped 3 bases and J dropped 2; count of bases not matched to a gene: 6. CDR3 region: CASSFLDRKNYGYTF. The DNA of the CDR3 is TGTGCCAGCAGTTTTTTGGACAGGAAAAACTATGGCTACACCTTC.

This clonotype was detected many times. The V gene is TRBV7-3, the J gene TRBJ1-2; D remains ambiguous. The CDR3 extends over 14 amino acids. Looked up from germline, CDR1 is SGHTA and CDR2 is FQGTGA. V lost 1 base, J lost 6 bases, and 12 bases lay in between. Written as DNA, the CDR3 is TGTGCCAGCAGCTTAAACGCAGGTCAGCATGGCTACACCTTC. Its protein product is CASSLNAGQHGYTF.

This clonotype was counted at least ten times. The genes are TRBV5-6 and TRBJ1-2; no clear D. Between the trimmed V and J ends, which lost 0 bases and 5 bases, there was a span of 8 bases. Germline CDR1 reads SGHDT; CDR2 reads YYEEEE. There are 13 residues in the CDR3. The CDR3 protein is CASSLDVPYGYTF. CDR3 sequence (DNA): TGTGCCAGCAGCTTGGACGTCCCGTATGGCTACACCTTC.

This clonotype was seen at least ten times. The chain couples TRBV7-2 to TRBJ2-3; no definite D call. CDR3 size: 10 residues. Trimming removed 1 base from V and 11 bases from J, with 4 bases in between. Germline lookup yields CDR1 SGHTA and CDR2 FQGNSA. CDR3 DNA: TGTGCCAGCAGCTTAGTGGGGCAGTATTTT. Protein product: CASSLVGQYF.

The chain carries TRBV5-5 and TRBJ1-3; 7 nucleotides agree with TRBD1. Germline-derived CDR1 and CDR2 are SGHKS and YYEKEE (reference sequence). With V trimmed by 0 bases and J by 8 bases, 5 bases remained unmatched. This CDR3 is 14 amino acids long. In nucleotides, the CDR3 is TGTGCCAGCAGCTTGGGACAGGGATATCACACCATATATTTT. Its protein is CASSLGQGYHTIYF.

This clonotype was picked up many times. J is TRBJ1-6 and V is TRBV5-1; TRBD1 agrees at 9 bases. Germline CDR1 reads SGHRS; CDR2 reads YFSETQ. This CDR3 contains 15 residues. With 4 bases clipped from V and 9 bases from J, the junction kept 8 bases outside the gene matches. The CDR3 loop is CASSLQQGAGSPLHF. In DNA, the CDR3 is TGCGCCAGCAGCCTCCAACAGGGGGCCGGTTCACCCCTCCACTTT.

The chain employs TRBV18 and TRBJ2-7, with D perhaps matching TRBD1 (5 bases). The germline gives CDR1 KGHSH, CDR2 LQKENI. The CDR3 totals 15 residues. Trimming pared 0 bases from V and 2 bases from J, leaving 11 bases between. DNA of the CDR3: TGTGCCAGCTCACCACCGGCAGGGTCAACCTACGAGCAGTACTTC. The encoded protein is CASSPPAGSTYEQYF.

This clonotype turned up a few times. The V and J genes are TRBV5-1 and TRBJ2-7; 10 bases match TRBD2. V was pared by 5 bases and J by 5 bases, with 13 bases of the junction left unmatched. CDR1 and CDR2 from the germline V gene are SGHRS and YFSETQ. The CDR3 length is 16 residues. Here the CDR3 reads CASSLVGGLASDEQYF. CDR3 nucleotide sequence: TGCGCCAGCAGTCTAGTTGGGGGACTAGCGTCTGACGAGCAGTACTTC.

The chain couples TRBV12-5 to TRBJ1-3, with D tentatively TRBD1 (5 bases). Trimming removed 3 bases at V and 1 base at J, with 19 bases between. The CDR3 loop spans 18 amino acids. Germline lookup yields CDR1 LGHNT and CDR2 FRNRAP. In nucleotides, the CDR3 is TGTGCTAGTGGTTTTACCGGCCAGGGAAATCTTTCTGGAAACACCATATATTTT. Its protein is CASGFTGQGNLSGNTIYF.

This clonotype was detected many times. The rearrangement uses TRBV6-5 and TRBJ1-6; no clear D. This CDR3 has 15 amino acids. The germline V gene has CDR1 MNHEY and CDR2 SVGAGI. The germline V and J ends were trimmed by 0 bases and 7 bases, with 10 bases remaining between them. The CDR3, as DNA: TGTGCCAGCAGTTACTCGGGTAGTGCGAATTCACCCCTCCACTTT. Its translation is CASSYSGSANSPLHF.

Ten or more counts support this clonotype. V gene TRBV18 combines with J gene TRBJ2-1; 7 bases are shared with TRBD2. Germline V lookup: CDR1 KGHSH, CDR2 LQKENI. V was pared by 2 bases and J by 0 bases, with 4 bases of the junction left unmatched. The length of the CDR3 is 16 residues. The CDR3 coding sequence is TGTGCCAGCTCACCAGGGAGGGAGTCCTCCTACAATGAGCAGTTCTTC. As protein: CASSPGRESSYNEQFF.

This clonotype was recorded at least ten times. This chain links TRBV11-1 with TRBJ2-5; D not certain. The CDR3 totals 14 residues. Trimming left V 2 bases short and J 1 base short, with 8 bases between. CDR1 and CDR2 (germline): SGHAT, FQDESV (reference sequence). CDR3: CASSLTGSQETQYF. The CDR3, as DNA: TGTGCCAGCAGCTTAACCGGGTCCCAAGAGACCCAGTACTTC.

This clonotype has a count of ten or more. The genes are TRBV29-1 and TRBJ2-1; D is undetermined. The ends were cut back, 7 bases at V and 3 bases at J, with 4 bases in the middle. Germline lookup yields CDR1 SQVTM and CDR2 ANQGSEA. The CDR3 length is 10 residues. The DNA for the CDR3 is TGCAGCGCGTACTACAATGAGCAGTTCTTC. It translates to CSAYYNEQFF.

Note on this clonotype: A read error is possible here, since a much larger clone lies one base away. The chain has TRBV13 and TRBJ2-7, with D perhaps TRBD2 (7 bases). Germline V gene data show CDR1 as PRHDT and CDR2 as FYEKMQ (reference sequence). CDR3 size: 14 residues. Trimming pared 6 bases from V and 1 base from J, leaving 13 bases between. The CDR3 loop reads CASRKRGASYEQYV. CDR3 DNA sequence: TGTGCCAGCAGAAAACGGGGGGCTTCCTACGAGCAGTACGTC.

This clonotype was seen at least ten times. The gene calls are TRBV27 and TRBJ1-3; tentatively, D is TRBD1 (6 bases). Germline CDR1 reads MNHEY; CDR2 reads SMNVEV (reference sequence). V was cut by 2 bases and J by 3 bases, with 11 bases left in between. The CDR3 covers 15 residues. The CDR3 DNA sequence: TGTGCCAGCAGTTTAGTGGGGGCGATTGGAAACACCATATATTTT. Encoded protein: CASSLVGAIGNTIYF.

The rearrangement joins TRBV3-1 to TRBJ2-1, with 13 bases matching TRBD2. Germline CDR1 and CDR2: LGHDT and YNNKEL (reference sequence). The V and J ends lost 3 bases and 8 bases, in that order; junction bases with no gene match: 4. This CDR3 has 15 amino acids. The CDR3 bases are TGTGCCAGCAGCCAGCGGACTAGCGGGAGCGATGAGCAGTTCTTC. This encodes CASSQRTSGSDEQFF.

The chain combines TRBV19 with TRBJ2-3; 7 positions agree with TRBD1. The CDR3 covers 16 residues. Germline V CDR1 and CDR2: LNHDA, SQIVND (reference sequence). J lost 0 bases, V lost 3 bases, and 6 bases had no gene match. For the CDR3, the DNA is TGTGCCAGTAGTATTTCCCAGGGGGTCAGCACAGATACGCAGTATTTT. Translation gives CASSISQGVSTDTQYF. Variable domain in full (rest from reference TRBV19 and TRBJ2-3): DGGITQSPKYLFRKEGQNVTLSCEQNLNHDAMYWYRQDPGQGLRLIYYSQIVNDFQKGDIAEGYSVSREKKESFPLTVTSAQKNPTAFYLCASSISQGVSTDTQYFGPGTRLTVL.

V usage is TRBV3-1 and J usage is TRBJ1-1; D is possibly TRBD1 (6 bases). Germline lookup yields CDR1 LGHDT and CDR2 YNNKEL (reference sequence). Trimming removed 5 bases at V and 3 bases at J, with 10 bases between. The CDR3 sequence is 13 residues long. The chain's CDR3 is CASSWTEYTEAFF. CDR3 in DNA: TGTGCCAGCAGCTGGACAGAATACACTGAAGCTTTCTTT.

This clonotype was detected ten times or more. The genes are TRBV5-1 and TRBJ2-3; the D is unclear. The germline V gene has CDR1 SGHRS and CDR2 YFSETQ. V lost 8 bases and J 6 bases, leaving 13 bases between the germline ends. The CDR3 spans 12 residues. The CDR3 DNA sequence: TGCGCCAGTCGAGTAGTTGGGGATACGCAGTATTTT. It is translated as CASRVVGDTQYF.

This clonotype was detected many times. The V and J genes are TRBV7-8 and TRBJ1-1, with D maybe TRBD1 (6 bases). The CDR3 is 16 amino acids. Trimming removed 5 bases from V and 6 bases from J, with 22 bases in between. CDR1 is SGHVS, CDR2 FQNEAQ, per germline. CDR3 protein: CASSRNSHRVSAEAFF. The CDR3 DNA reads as TGTGCCAGCAGCAGGAACTCACACAGGGTTTCCGCTGAAGCTTTCTTT.

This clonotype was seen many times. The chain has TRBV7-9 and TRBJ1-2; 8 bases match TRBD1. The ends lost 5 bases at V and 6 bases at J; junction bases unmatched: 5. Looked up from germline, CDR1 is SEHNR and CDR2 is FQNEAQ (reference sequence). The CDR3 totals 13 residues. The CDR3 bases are TGTGCCAGCAGCCCGCAGGGGGCAGATGGCTACACCTTC. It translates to CASSPQGADGYTF.

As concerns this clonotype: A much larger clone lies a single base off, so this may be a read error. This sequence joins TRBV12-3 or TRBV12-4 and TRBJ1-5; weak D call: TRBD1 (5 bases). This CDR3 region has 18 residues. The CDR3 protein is CAGSAGTLTTHSNQPQHF. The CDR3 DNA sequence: TGTGCCGGCAGCGCCGGGACCCTGACAACTCATAGCAATCAGCCCCAGCATTTT.

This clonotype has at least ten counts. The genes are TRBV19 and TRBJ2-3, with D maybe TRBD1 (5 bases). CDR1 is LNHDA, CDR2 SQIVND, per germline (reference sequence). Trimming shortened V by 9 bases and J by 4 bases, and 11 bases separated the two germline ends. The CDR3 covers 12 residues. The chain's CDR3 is CASTQGSDTQYF. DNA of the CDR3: TGTGCCAGCACCCAGGGTTCAGATACGCAGTATTTT.